Listed below are T cell receptor beta chains from one sample, sequenced in a study of CD8 T cells in ankylosing spondylitis. Via MiXCR, TCRdb re-called the 5' RACE reads, giving one row per CDR3 protein. This sample yields more than 250,000 distinct CDR3 sequences, of which around a tenth are seen a single time; roughly 9.2% belongs to the top ten. Sequences were obtained from blood, either unsorted or a sorted T cell fraction (not recorded which). The receptor set was obtained from a female donor with ankylosing spondylitis or in good health (not recorded which). Both conserved end residues are part of each CDR3. A D gene is named only where the DNA matches it firmly. Not all rows give a size; the values are once, few, many and, for expanded clones, a class.

V gene	clone size	D gene	J gene	CDR3 DNA	CDR3 protein
TRBV5-1	many	NA	TRBJ2-1	TGCGCCAGCAGCTTGGCTCCAGGGGAATCCTACAATGAGCAGTTCTTC	CASSLAPGESYNEQFF
TRBV18	many	NA	TRBJ2-7	TGTGCCAGCTCACCTATCAGGGACCCCTACGAGCAGTACTTC	CASSPIRDPYEQYF
TRBV11-3	few	NA	TRBJ1-1	TGTGCCAGCAGCTTAGATCCGGAGGGATTGAACACTGAAGCTTTCTTT	CASSLDPEGLNTEAFF
TRBV7-9	many	TRBD2	TRBJ2-4	TGTGCCAGCAGCTTAGGCAGCGGGGTAGACAAAAACATTCAGTACTTC	CASSLGSGVDKNIQYF
TRBV11-2	many	NA	TRBJ1-1	TGTGCCAGCAGCTCGAACCGCTGGGGTCACACTGAAGCTTTCTTT	CASSSNRWGHTEAFF
TRBV20-1	many	NA	TRBJ2-3	TGCAGTGCTAGCCGCGGAGGCACAGATACGCAGTATTTT	CSASRGGTDTQYF
TRBV4-2	NA	TRBD1	TRBJ2-5	TGTGCCAGCAGCCAATTTCCGACAGGGGATAAGACCCAGTGCTTC	CASSQFPTGDKTQCF
TRBV20-1	NA	TRBD2	TRBJ2-1	TGCAGTGCTAGAGTGTCTAGCGGACATAAATACAATGAGCAGTTCTTC	CSARVSSGHKYNEQFF
TRBV12-3/TRBV12-4	many	NA	TRBJ2-1	TGTGCCAGCAGTTTAGGGGGCCCAGGCAATGAGCAGTTCTTC	CASSLGGPGNEQFF
TRBV5-1	NA	TRBD1	TRBJ2-7	TGCGCCAGCAGCTCGCGACAGGGGGCCTGCGAGCAGTACTTC	CASSSRQGACEQYF
TRBV7-2	few	NA	TRBJ2-7	TGTGCCAGCAGCTTAGCGCAGGCCGCGAAGGAAGAGCAGTACTTC	CASSLAQAAKEEQYF
TRBV29-1	many	NA	TRBJ2-5	TGCAGCCATAATCAGGGTGAGACCCAGTACTTC	CSHNQGETQYF
TRBV20-1	many	NA	TRBJ1-4	TGCAGTGCCTCCATAGGATCTAGGGGAACAACTAATGAAAAACTGTTTTTT	CSASIGSRGTTNEKLFF
TRBV5-1	many	NA	TRBJ2-1	TGCGCCAGCAGTGGAGAGCCCTCCATCTACAATGAGCAGTTCTTC	CASSGEPSIYNEQFF
TRBV20-1	many	TRBD2	TRBJ2-7	TGCAGTGCTTTCCCGGGACTAGCGGGAGTCTTATACGAGCAGTACTTC	CSAFPGLAGVLYEQYF
TRBV6-2/TRBV6-3	many	TRBD2	TRBJ2-2	TGTGCCAGCAGAAGACTAGCGGGAGAGTCCGGGGAGCTGTTTTTT	CASRRLAGESGELFF
TRBV11-2	NA	TRBD1	TRBJ1-1	TGTGCCAGCAGCTTAGGGTGGACAGGGTCTGAAGCTTTCTTT	CASSLGWTGSEAFF
TRBV5-1	many	NA	TRBJ1-4	TGCGCCAGCAGCTCTTCGGCAGGGGTAGAGGGTGAAAAACTGTTTTTT	CASSSSAGVEGEKLFF
TRBV6-5	few	NA	TRBJ2-7	TGTGCCAGCAGTTCCCAAAACCTCTTCGAGCAGTACTTC	CASSSQNLFEQYF
TRBV24-1	NA	NA	TRBJ1-1	TGTGCCACCAGTAGCGGCTGGGACGGGAACACTGAAGCTTTCTTT	CATSSGWDGNTEAFF
TRBV7-8	few	TRBD2	TRBJ2-7	TGTGCCAGCAGCTTGAGTGGCGGGAGGGGCCACGAGCAGTACTTC	CASSLSGGRGHEQYF
TRBV6-6	few	NA	TRBJ2-5	TGTGCCAGCAGTTGGGCCAGCGGGGAGACCCAGTACTTC	CASSWASGETQYF
TRBV9	many	TRBD1	TRBJ1-1	TGTGCCAGCAGCCCCGGGGGACAGGGGGATGAAGCTTTCTTT	CASSPGGQGDEAFF
TRBV12-3/TRBV12-4	many	NA	TRBJ2-2	TGTGCCAGCAGGAGGGCCGGGGAGCTGTTTTTT	CASRRAGELFF
TRBV9	few	NA	TRBJ2-3	TGTGCCAGCAGCCTAGAACTTCTAGGCCTCGACACAGATACGCAGTATTTT	CASSLELLGLDTDTQYF
TRBV20-1	many	TRBD1	TRBJ1-5	TGCAGTGCTAGAGATGCCTCCCGGACAGGAGTTTATAGCAATCAGCCCCAGCATTTT	CSARDASRTGVYSNQPQHF
TRBV20-1	many	TRBD1	TRBJ1-2	TGCAGTGCTAACCCTTCCGGGACAGGGAGCGACTTCCGGGGCTATGGCTACACCTTC	CSANPSGTGSDFRGYGYTF
TRBV6-6	many	NA	TRBJ1-1	TGTGCCAGCAGTTACGTGGCAAGAAATGAAGCTTTCTTT	CASSYVARNEAFF
TRBV20-1	NA	NA	TRBJ2-5	TGCAGTGCCATAGGATCTCAAGAGACCCAGTACTTC	CSAIGSQETQYF
TRBV20-1	NA	NA	TRBJ1-2	TGCAGTGCGGAATGGACAAAGTCGCGCACGCTATATGGCTACACCTTC	CSAEWTKSRTLYGYTF
TRBV11-2	few	NA	TRBJ2-3	TGTGCCAGCAGCCTAAAAGCGGTACCGGTAACGGGTACGCAGTATTTT	CASSLKAVPVTGTQYF
TRBV2	NA	TRBD1	TRBJ2-6	TGTGCCAGTGGGACAGGCCTTTCTGGGGCCAACGTCCTGACTTTC	CASGTGLSGANVLTF
TRBV5-5	NA	NA	TRBJ2-2	TGTGCCAGCAGCTGGCCTGGGCAAAGCACCGGGGAGCTGTTTTTT	CASSWPGQSTGELFF
TRBV27	few	TRBD2	TRBJ2-1	TGTGCCAGCAGTTTAACTAGCGGGGGGCCCAATGAGCAGTTCTTC	CASSLTSGGPNEQFF
TRBV7-9	many	TRBD1	TRBJ2-1	TGTGCCAGCAGCTTAGTCGCCCGGACAGGCCCCCACGATGAGCAGTTCTTC	CASSLVARTGPHDEQFF
TRBV5-5	few	NA	TRBJ2-7	TGTGCCAGCAGCCCCGGGGCCAACTACGAGCAGTACTTC	CASSPGANYEQYF
TRBV29-1	few	NA	TRBJ2-5	TGCAGCGCTAATGTAGGAGAGACCCAGTACTTC	CSANVGETQYF
TRBV5-1	many	TRBD1	TRBJ2-7	TGCGCCAGCAGCTGGGGACAGGAGGGGGACGAGCAGTACTTC	CASSWGQEGDEQYF
TRBV7-2	many	NA	TRBJ2-2	TGTGCCAGCAGCTTAGTTGTGCACACCGGGGAGCTGTTTTTT	CASSLVVHTGELFF
TRBV5-1	many	TRBD1	TRBJ1-1	TGCGCCAGCAGCTTGAGAACAGGGGGAAACACTGAAGCTTTCTTT	CASSLRTGGNTEAFF
TRBV5-1	many	NA	TRBJ2-3	TGCGCCAGCAGCTTGGATGGCAGGGGTGGCACAGATACGCAGTATTTT	CASSLDGRGGTDTQYF
TRBV5-1	many	NA	TRBJ2-2	TGCGCCAGCAGCTTGGACACTAACACCGGGGAGCTGTTTTTT	CASSLDTNTGELFF
TRBV5-6	NA	TRBD2	TRBJ2-1	TGTGCCAGCAGCTCTGTTGAGGGACTAGCGGGAGGGCAGCAGTTCTTC	CASSSVEGLAGGQQFF
TRBV4-2	few	TRBD2	TRBJ2-3	TGTGCCAGCGGTAGCGGGGGGGCCGGGGATACGCAGTATTTT	CASGSGGAGDTQYF
TRBV20-1	NA	NA	TRBJ2-5	TGCAGTGCCTGCCCTGAAGAGACCCAGTACTTC	CSACPEETQYF
TRBV12-3/TRBV12-4	many	NA	TRBJ2-7	TGTGCCAGCAGTTTAGGAGGGATCGAGCAGTACTTC	CASSLGGIEQYF